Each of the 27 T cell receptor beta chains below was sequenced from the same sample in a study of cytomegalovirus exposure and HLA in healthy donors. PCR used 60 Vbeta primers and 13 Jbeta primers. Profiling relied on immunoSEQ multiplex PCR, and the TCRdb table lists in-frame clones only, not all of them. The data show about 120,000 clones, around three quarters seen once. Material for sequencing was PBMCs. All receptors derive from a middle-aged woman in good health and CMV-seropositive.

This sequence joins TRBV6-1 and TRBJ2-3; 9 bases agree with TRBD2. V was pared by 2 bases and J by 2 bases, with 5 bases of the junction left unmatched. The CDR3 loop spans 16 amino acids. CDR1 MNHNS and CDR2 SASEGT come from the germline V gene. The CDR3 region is CASSEWGTSTTDTQYF. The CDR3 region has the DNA TGTGCCAGCAGTGAATGGGGGACTAGCACCACAGATACGCAGTATTTT.

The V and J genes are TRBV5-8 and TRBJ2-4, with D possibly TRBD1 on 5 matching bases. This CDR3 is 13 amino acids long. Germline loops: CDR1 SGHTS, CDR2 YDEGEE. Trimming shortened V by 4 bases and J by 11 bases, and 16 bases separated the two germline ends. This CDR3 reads CASSHRTGPVQYF. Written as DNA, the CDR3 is TGTGCCAGCAGCCATCGAACAGGACCGGTTCAGTACTTC.

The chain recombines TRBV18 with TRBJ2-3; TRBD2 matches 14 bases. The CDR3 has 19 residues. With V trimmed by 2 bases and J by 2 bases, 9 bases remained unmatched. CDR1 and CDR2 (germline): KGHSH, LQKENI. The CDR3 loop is CASSPNVPGLAGDTDTQYF. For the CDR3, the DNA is TGTGCCAGCTCACCAAACGTCCCGGGACTAGCGGGGGACACAGATACGCAGTATTTT.

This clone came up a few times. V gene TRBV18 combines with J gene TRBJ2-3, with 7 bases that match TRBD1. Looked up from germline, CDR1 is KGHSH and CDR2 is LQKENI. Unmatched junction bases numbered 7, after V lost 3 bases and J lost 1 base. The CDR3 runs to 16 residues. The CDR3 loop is CASSPFQGVGTDTQYF. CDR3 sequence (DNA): TGTGCCAGCTCACCCTTCCAGGGGGTAGGCACAGATACGCAGTATTTT.

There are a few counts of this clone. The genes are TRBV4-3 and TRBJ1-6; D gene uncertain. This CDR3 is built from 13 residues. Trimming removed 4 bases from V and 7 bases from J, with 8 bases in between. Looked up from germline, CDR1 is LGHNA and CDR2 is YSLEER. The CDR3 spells CASSPGLNSPLHF. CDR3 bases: TGCGCCAGCAGCCCTGGCCTCAATTCACCCCTCCACTTT.

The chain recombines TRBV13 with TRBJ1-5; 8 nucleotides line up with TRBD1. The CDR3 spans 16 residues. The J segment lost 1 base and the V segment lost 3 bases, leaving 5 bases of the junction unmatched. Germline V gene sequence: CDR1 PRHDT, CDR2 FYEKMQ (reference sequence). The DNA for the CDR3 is TGTGCCAGCAGCTTGGGAGGGACAGGAAGCAATCAGCCCCAGCATTTT. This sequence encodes CASSLGGTGSNQPQHF.

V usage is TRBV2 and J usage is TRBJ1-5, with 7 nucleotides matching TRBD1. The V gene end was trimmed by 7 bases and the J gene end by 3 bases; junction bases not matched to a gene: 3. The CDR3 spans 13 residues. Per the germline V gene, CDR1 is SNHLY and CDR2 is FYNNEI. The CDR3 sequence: CASTTGFNQPQHF. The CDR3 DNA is TGTGCCAGCACGACAGGGTTCAATCAGCCCCAGCATTTT.

This CDR3 is CAWSVLSVSNTGELFF. CDR3 nucleotide sequence: TGTGCCTGGAGTGTACTTTCCGTCTCTAACACCGGGGAGCTGTTTTTT. The chain links TRBV30 to TRBJ2-2, with D unclear. Per the germline V gene, CDR1 is GTSNPN and CDR2 is SVGIG (reference sequence). V gave up 0 bases and J gave up 2 bases, with 13 bases separating them. The CDR3 consists of 16 residues.

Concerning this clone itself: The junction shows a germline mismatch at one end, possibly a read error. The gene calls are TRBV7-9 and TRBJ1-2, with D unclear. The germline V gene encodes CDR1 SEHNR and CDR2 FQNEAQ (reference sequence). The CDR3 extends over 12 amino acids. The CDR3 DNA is TGTTCCAGCAGCTCAGTTGACTATGGCTACACCTTC. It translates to CSSSSVDYGYTF.

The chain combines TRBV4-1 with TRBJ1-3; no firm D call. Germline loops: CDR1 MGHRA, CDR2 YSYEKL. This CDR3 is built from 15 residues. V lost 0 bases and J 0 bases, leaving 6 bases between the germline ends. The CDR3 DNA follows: TGCGCCAGCAGCCAAGAAGGGAGCTCTGGAAACACCATATATTTT. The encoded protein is CASSQEGSSGNTIYF.

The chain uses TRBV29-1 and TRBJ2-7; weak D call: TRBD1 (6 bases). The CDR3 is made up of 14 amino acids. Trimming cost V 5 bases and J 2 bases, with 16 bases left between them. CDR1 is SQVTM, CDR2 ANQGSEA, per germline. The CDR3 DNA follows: TGCAGCGTTACTCAGACGGACAGAACCTACGAGCAGTACTTC. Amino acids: CSVTQTDRTYEQYF.

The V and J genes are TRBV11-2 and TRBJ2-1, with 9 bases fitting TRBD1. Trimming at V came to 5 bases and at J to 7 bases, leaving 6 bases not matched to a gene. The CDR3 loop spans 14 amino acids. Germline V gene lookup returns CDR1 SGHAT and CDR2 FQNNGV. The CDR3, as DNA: TGTGCCAGCAGCGGGACAGGGAACCGGAATGAGCAGTTCTTC. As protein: CASSGTGNRNEQFF.

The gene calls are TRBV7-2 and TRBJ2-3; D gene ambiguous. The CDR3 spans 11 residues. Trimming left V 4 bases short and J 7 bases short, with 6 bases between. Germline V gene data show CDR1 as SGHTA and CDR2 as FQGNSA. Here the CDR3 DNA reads TGTGCCAGCAGCTCCAGGAATACGCAGTATTTT. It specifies CASSSRNTQYF.

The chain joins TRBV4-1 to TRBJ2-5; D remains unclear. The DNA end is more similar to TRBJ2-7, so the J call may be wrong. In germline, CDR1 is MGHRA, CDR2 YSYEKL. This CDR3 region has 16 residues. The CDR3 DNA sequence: TGCGCCAGCAGCCAAGACCCCATTAGCCACTCATACGAGCAGTACTTC. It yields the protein CASSQDPISHSYEQYF.

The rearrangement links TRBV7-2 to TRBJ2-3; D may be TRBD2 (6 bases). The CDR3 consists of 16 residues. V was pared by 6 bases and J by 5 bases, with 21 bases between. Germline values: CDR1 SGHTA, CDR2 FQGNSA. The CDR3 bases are TGTGCCAGCAGGCAAGGGATGCGGGGTACCTTAGATACGCAGTATTTT. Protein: CASRQGMRGTLDTQYF.

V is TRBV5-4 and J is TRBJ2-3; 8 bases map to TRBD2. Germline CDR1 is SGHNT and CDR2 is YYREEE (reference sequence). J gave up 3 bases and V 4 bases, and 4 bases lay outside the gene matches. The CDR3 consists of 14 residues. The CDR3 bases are TGTGCCAGCAGCGATCAGCGGGAGACAGATACGCAGTATTTT. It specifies CASSDQRETDTQYF.

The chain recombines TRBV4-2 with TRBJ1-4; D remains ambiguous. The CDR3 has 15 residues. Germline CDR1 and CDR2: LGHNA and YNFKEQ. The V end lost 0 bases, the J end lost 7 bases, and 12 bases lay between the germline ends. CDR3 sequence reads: CASSQDVSGVEKLFF. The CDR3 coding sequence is TGTGCCAGCAGCCAAGACGTCTCAGGTGTTGAAAAACTGTTTTTT.

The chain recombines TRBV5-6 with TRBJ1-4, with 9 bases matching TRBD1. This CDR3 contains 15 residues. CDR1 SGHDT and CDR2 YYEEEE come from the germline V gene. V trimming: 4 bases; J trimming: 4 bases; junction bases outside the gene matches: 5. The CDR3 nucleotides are TGTGCCAGCAGCCCCGGGACAGGGAATAATGAAAAACTGTTTTTT. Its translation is CASSPGTGNNEKLFF.

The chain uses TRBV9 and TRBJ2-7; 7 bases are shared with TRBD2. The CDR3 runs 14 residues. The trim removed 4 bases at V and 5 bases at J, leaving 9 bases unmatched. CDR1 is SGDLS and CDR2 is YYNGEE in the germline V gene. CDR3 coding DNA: TGTGCCAGCAGCACGGCGGGAGTTCAACACGAGCAGTACTTC. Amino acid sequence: CASSTAGVQHEQYF.

The CDR3 reads CASSQGGLAGGPSYNEQFF. CDR3 nucleotide sequence: TGCGCCAGCAGCCAAGGGGGACTAGCGGGGGGGCCCTCCTACAATGAGCAGTTCTTC. V and J are TRBV4-1 and TRBJ2-1, with 16 bases that match TRBD2. The CDR3 extends over 19 amino acids. Germline CDR1 and CDR2: MGHRA and YSYEKL. Trimming removed 1 base from V and 0 bases from J; junction bases left unmatched: 3.

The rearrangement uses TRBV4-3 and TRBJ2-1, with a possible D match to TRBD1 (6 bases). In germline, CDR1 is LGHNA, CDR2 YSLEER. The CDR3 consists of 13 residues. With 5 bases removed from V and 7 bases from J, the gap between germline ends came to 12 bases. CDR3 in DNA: TGCGCCAGCAGCACCCGGACAGATAATGAGCAGTTCTTC. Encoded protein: CASSTRTDNEQFF.

CDR3 protein: CASSEGASENYGYTF. The CDR3 region has the DNA TGTGCCAGCAGTGAAGGGGCCTCAGAGAACTATGGCTACACCTTC. The V call is TRBV6-1, the J call TRBJ1-2; D ambiguous. This CDR3 has 15 amino acids. CDR1 and CDR2 (germline): MNHNS, SASEGT. V was trimmed by 1 base and J by 2 bases, leaving 11 bases between them.

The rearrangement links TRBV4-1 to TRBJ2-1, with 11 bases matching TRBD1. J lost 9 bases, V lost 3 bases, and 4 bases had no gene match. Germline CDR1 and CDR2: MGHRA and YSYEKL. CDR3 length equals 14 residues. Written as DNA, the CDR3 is TGCGCCAGCAGCCAGGACAGGGGGCCTGTTGAGCAGTTCTTC. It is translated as CASSQDRGPVEQFF.

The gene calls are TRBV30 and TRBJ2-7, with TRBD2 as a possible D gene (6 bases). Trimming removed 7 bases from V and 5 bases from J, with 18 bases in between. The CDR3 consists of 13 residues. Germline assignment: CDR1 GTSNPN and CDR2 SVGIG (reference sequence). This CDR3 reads CASSLGGWDEQYF. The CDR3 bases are TGTGCCTCATCTTTGGGAGGTTGGGACGAGCAGTACTTC.

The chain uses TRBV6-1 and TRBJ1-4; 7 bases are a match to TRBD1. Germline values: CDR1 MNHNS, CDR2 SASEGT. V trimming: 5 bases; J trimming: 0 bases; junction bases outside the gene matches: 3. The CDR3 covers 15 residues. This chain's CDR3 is CASSTTGATNEKLFF. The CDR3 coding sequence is TGTGCCAGCAGTACTACAGGGGCAACTAATGAAAAACTGTTTTTT.

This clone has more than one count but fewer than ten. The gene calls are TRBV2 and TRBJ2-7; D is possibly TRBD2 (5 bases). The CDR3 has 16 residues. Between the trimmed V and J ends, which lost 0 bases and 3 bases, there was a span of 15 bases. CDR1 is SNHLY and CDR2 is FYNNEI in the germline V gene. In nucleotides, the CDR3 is TGTGCCAGCAGTGAAGCACGGGGTGCCCTCTACTACGAGCAGTACTTC. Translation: CASSEARGALYYEQYF.

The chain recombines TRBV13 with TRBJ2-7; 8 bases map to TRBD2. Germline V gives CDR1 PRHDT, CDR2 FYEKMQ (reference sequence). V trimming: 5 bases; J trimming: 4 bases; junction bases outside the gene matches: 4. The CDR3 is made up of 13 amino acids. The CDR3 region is CASSTGLVYEQYF. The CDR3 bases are TGTGCCAGCAGCACGGGACTAGTGTACGAGCAGTACTTC.